The clone carrying this TCR beta chain was detected many times. This sample was included in a study of metastatic and nonmetastatic thyroid tumors. Every patient was untreated before thyroid surgery. The CDR3 sequence is 16 residues long. The germline CDR1 and CDR2 sequences are DFQATT and SNEGSKA (reference sequence). With 6 bases removed from V and 4 bases from J, the gap between germline ends came to 21 bases. TCRdb reanalyzed the PCR reads via MiXCR. The table has tens of thousands of clones, about 12% seen once. Sequenced input: blood. The J gene is TRBJ2-2, the V gene TRBV20-1, with D possibly matching TRBD1 (6 bases). This TCR came from a male donor with papillary thyroid cancer or a benign thyroid nodule (not recorded which). Some clones in this sample may be carry-over from other donors' samples. CDR3 coding DNA: TGCAGTGCCCCATATGGAACAGGGATAACCACCGGGGAGCTGTTTTTT. Translation: CSAPYGTGITTGELFF.